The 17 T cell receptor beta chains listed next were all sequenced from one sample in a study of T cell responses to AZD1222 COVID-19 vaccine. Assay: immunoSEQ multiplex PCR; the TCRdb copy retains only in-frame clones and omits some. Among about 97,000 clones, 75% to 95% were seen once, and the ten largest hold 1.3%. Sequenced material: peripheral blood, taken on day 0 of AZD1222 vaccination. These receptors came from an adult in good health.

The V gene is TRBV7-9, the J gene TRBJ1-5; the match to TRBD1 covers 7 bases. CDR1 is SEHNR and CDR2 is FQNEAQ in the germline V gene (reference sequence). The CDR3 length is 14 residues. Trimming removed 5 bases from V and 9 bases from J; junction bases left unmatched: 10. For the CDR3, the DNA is TGTGCCAGCAGCGGGGGGACAGAGGTTCGGCCCCAGCATTTT. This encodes CASSGGTEVRPQHF.

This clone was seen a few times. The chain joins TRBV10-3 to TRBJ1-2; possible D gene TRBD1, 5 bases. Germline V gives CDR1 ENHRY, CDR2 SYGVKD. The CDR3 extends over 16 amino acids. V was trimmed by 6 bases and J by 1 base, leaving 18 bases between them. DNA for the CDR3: TGTGCCATCAGCGTATTATCCGGGACGGATAACTATGGCTACACCTTC. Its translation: CAISVLSGTDNYGYTF.

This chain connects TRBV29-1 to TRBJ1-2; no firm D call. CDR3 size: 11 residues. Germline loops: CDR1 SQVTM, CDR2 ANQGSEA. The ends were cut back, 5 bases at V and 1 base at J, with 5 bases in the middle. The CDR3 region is CSVFGNYGYTF. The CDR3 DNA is TGCAGCGTTTTCGGTAACTATGGCTACACCTTC.

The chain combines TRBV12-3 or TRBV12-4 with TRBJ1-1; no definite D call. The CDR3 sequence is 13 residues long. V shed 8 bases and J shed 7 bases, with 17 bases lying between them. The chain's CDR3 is CASFVQERYEAFF. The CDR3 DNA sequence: TGTGCCAGCTTCGTTCAGGAGCGCTATGAAGCTTTCTTT.

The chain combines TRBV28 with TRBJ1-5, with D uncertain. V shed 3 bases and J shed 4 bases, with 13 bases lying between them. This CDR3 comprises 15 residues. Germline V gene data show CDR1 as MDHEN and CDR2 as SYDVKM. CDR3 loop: CASSFQRKGNQPQHF. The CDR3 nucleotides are TGTGCCAGCAGTTTCCAGCGAAAAGGTAATCAGCCCCAGCATTTT. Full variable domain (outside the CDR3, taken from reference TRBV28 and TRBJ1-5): DVKVTQSSRYLVKRTGEKVFLECVQDMDHENMFWYRQDPGLGLRLIYFSYDVKMKEKGDIPEGYSVSREKKERFSLILESASTNQTSMYLCASSFQRKGNQPQHFGDGTRLSIL.

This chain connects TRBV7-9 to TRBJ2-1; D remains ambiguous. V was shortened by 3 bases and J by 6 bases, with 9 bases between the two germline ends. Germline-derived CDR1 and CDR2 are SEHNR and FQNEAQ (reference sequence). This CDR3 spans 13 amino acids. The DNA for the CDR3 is TGTGCCAGCAGCTTGGCAGTTTTCAATGAGCAGTTCTTC. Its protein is CASSLAVFNEQFF.

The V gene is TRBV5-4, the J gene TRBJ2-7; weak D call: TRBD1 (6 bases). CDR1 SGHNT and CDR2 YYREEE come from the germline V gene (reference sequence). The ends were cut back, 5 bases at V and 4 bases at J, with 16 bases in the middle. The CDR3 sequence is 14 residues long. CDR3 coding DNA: TGTGCCAGCAGTCGATGGACAGTCGGGTACGAGCAGTACTTC. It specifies CASSRWTVGYEQYF.

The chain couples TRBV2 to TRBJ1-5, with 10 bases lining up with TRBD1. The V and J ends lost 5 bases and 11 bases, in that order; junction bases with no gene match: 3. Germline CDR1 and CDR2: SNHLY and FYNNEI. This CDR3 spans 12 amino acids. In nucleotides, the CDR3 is TGTGCCAGCAGTCTGACAGGGGGCGCCCAGCATTTT. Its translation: CASSLTGGAQHF. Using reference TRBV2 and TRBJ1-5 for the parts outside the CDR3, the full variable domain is EPEVTQTPSHQVTQMGQEVILRCVPISNHLYFYWYRQILGQKVEFLVSFYNNEISEKSEIFDDQFSVERPDGSNFTLKIRSTKLEDSAMYFCASSLTGGAQHFGDGTRLSIL.

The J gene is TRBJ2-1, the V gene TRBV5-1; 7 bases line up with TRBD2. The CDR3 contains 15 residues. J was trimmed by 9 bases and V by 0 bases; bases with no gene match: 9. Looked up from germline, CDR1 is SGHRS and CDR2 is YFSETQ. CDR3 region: CASSLDFTGGGEQFF. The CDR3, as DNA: TGCGCCAGCAGCTTGGATTTCACGGGAGGCGGTGAGCAGTTCTTC.

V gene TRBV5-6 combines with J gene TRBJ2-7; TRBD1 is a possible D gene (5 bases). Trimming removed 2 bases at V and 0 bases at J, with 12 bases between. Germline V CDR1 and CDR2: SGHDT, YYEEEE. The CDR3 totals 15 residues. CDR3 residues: CASSFGARASYEQYF. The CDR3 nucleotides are TGTGCCAGCAGCTTTGGGGCCAGGGCCTCCTACGAGCAGTACTTC.

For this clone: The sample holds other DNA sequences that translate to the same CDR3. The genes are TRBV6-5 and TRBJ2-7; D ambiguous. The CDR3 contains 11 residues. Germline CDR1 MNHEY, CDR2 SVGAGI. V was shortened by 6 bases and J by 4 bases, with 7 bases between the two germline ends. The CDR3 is CASSRGYEQYF. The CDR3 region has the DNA TGTGCCAGCAGCAGAGGTTACGAGCAGTACTTC.

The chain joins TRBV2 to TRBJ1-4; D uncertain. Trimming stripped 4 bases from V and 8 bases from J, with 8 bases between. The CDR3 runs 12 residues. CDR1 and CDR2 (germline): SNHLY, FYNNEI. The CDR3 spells CASSGPAEKLFF. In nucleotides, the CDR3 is TGTGCCAGCAGTGGACCGGCAGAAAAACTGTTTTTT.

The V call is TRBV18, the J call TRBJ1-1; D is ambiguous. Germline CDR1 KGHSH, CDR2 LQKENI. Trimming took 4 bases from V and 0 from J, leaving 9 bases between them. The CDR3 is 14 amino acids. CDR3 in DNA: TGTGCCAGCTCACGAAGAGGGATGAACACTGAAGCTTTCTTT. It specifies CASSRRGMNTEAFF.

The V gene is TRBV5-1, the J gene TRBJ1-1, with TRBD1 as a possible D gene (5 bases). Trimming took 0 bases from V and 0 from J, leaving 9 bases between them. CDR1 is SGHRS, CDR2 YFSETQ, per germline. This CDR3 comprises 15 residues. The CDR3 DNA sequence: TGCGCCAGCAGCTTGGCGTCAGGGATGAACACTGAAGCTTTCTTT. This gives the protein CASSLASGMNTEAFF.

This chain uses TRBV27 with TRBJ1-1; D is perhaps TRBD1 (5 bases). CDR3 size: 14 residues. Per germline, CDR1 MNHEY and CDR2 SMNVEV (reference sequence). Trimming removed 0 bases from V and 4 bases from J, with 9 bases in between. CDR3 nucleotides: TGTGCCAGCAGTTTATCTGGGGGGGGCACTGAAGCTTTCTTT. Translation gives CASSLSGGGTEAFF.

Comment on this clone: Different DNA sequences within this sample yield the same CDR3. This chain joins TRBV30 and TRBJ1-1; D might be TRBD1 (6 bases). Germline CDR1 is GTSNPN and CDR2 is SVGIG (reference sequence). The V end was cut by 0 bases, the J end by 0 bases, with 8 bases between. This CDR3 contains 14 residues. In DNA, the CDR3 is TGTGCCTGGAGTGTTCAGGGGCTGAACACTGAAGCTTTCTTT. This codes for CAWSVQGLNTEAFF.

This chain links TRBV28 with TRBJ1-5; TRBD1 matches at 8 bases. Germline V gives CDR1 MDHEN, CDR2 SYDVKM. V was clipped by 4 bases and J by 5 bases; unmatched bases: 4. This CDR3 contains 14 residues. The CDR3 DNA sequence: TGTGCCAGCAGTTCCCCAGGGGGCCATCAGCCCCAGCATTTT. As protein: CASSSPGGHQPQHF.